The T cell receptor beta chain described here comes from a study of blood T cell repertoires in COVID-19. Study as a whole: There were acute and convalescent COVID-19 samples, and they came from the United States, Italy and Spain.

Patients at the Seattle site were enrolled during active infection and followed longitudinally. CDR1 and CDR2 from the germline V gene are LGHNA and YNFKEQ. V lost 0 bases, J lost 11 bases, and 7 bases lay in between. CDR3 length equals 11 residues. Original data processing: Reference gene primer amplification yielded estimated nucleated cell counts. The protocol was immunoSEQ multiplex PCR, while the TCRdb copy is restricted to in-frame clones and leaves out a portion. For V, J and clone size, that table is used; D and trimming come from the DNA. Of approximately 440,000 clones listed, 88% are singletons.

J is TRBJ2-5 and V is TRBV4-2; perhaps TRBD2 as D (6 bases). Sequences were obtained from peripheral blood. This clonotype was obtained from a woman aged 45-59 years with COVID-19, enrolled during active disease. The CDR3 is CASSQDREQYF. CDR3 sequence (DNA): TGTGCCAGCAGCCAAGATCGGGAGCAGTACTTC.